These 10 T cell receptor beta chains originate from one sample sequenced in a study of response to subunit inactivated influenza vaccine. One entry per CDR3 protein, called by TCRdb with MiXCR from the RT-PCR reads. The sample lists a few hundred thousand distinct CDR3 sequences, approximately 15% occurring once. The sample here was PBMCs from blood, taken about 11 days after vaccination. All receptors derive from a man aged 50-59 years who received an inactivated influenza vaccine.

The chain employs TRBV2 and TRBJ2-3; 12 nucleotides match TRBD2. Germline lookup yields CDR1 SNHLY and CDR2 FYNNEI. The CDR3 runs to 20 residues. V shed 2 bases and J 1 base; nucleotides not matched to a gene: 13. CDR3 coding DNA: TGTGCCAGCAGTGAAATGTGGCACCCGGGACTAGCGGGCCGCACAGATACGCAGTATTTT. Translation gives CASSEMWHPGLAGRTDTQYF.

In its sample, this clonotype was seen a few times. The V call is TRBV6-5, the J call TRBJ1-6; D gene uncertain. Trimming pared 0 bases from V and 7 bases from J, leaving 4 bases between. CDR1 and CDR2 (germline): MNHEY, SVGAGI. The CDR3 is 13 residues long. The CDR3 sequence: CASSYSANSPLHF. The CDR3 coding sequence is TGTGCCAGCAGTTACTCCGCCAATTCACCCCTCCACTTT.

The J gene is TRBJ2-1, the V gene TRBV12-3 or TRBV12-4, with D unclear. CDR3 length: 14 residues. The ends were cut back, 6 bases at V and 8 bases at J, with 17 bases in the middle. In DNA, the CDR3 is TGTGCCAGCAGAACGGACGGGTTTGGGGATGAGCAGTTCTTC. Its translation is CASRTDGFGDEQFF.

V is TRBV12-3 or TRBV12-4 and J is TRBJ2-2, with D perhaps TRBD2 (5 bases). Trimming removed 2 bases at V and 0 bases at J, with 10 bases between. CDR3 length equals 16 residues. CDR3 region: CASSLRGGANTGELFF. The CDR3 nucleotides are TGTGCCAGCAGTTTACGCGGAGGAGCGAACACCGGGGAGCTGTTTTTT.

CDR3 nucleotide sequence: TGTGCCAGCAGTTTAGGGTGGACAGGGGGCTCAGATACGCAGTATTTT. Its protein product is CASSLGWTGGSDTQYF. The chain employs TRBV28 and TRBJ2-3; 11 bases are a match to TRBD1. The V gene end was trimmed by 2 bases and the J gene end by 4 bases; junction bases not matched to a gene: 5. The germline V gene encodes CDR1 MDHEN and CDR2 SYDVKM. The CDR3 has 16 residues.

This clonotype was observed at least ten times. The chain has TRBV20-1 and TRBJ1-1; weak D call: TRBD1 (5 bases). This CDR3 has 11 amino acids. Germline V gene sequence: CDR1 DFQATT, CDR2 SNEGSKA (reference sequence). With 3 bases removed from V and 3 bases from J, the gap between germline ends came to 5 bases. The CDR3 spells CSARGDTEAFF. Here the CDR3 DNA reads TGCAGTGCTAGGGGGGACACTGAAGCTTTCTTT.

In this sample, this clonotype turned up a few times. The CDR3 protein is CASTQRVTDTQYF. The CDR3 DNA is TGTGCCAGCACCCAGCGGGTCACAGATACGCAGTATTTT. The rearrangement joins TRBV7-9 to TRBJ2-3; D perhaps matches TRBD2 (6 bases). The V end was cut by 7 bases, the J end by 2 bases, with 10 bases between. The CDR3 runs to 13 residues. CDR1 and CDR2 (germline): SEHNR, FQNEAQ (reference sequence).

The chain employs TRBV18 and TRBJ2-1; D is possibly TRBD1 (6 bases). The V and J ends lost 2 bases and 6 bases respectively, with 17 bases between them. The length of the CDR3 is 16 residues. Germline loops: CDR1 KGHSH, CDR2 LQKENI. CDR3 DNA: TGTGCCAGCTCACCAAGACAGGAAAGTTCGTCCAATGAGCAGTTCTTC. Translating gives CASSPRQESSSNEQFF. Full variable domain (missing parts from reference TRBV18 and TRBJ2-1): NAGVMQNPRHLVRRRGQEARLRCSPMKGHSHVYWYRQLPEEGLKFMVYLQKENIIDESGMPKERFSAEFPKEGPSILRIQQVVRGDSAAYFCASSPRQESSSNEQFFGPGTRLTVL.

The chain couples TRBV7-2 to TRBJ1-2; D gene ambiguous. CDR3 length: 14 amino acids. Trimming took off 0 bases at V and 4 bases at J, with 9 bases between the two ends. Germline V gene sequence: CDR1 SGHTA, CDR2 FQGNSA. The CDR3 nucleotides are TGTGCCAGCAGCTTAGCACCGACCGTCTATGGCTACACCTTC. Amino acid sequence: CASSLAPTVYGYTF.

This clonotype came up once. CDR3 nucleotides: TGTGCCAGCAGCCAAGTGTCTAGCGGGGGGGCCCCCGGCGATACGCAGTATTTT. Translated, it gives CASSQVSSGGAPGDTQYF. The chain has TRBV4-2 and TRBJ2-3, with 12 bases matching TRBD2. This CDR3 spans 18 amino acids. Germline CDR1 is LGHNA and CDR2 is YNFKEQ. The trim removed 1 base at V and 6 bases at J, leaving 11 bases unmatched.